Below, 30 T cell receptor beta chains from the same sample are listed, as sequenced in a study of T-cell reconstitution after alpha-beta-depleted transplantation in children. The TCRbeta library incorporated unique molecular identifiers. TCRdb ran MiXCR on the PCR reads and lists one entry per CDR3 protein. The sample has about 610,000 distinct CDR3 sequences, roughly 10% seen once. The specimen was PBMCs from the stem cell graft donor, collected from the stem cell graft. The receptor set was obtained from a human donor who donated a stem cell graft to a child with acute myeloid leukemia.

This clonotype was counted only a few times. The V gene is TRBV12-3 or TRBV12-4, the J gene TRBJ2-4; D perhaps matches TRBD1 (6 bases). CDR3 length equals 14 residues. Trimming removed 5 bases from V and 2 bases from J, with 10 bases in between. The CDR3 region is CASSPGQTKNIQYF. The CDR3 DNA follows: TGTGCCAGCAGTCCCGGACAGACCAAAAACATTCAGTACTTC.

A few counts support this clonotype. V and J are TRBV5-1 and TRBJ2-7; D is perhaps TRBD2 (5 bases). This CDR3 is built from 14 residues. Germline V lookup: CDR1 SGHRS, CDR2 YFSETQ. Trimming stripped 4 bases from V and 1 base from J, with 12 bases between. The CDR3 DNA sequence: TGCGCCAGCAGCCCCGGACTGATTTCCTACGAGCAGTACTTC. Amino acids: CASSPGLISYEQYF. The full variable domain, rest sourced from reference TRBV5-1 and TRBJ2-7, is KAGVTQTPRYLIKTRGQQVTLSCSPISGHRSVSWYQQTPGQGLQFLFEYFSETQRNKGNFPGRFSGRQFSNSRSEMNVSTLELGDSALYLCASSPGLISYEQYFGPGTRLTVT.

The rearrangement uses TRBV28 and TRBJ2-1; TRBD2 might be the D (5 bases). This CDR3 is 13 amino acids long. Trimming pared 8 bases from V and 7 bases from J, leaving 15 bases between. CDR1 and CDR2 from the germline V gene are MDHEN and SYDVKM. The chain's CDR3 is CASGAVRNNEQFF. The DNA for the CDR3 is TGTGCCAGCGGAGCGGTGCGGAATAATGAGCAGTTCTTC.

Many counts were recorded for this clonotype. The J gene is TRBJ2-4, the V gene TRBV10-3, with D maybe TRBD2 (5 bases). This CDR3 contains 13 residues. The V and J ends lost 6 bases and 6 bases respectively, with 12 bases between them. Looked up from germline, CDR1 is ENHRY and CDR2 is SYGVKD. The chain's CDR3 is CAIRGSAVNIQYF. The CDR3 bases are TGTGCCATCAGGGGGAGCGCGGTAAACATTCAGTACTTC.

This clonotype has a count of ten or more. The chain is built from TRBV20-1 and TRBJ1-1, with D possibly TRBD1 on 5 matching bases. The CDR3 consists of 11 residues. The V end lost 6 bases, the J end lost 6 bases, and 11 bases lay between the germline ends. Germline V CDR1 and CDR2: DFQATT, SNEGSKA (reference sequence). CDR3 nucleotides: TGCAGTGCCGACGGACATTCTGAAGCTTTCTTT. Its protein product is CSADGHSEAFF.

This clonotype was observed many times. The V gene is TRBV20-1, the J gene TRBJ1-1, with 7 nucleotides matching TRBD1. V shed 6 bases, J shed 1 base, and the junction held 14 bases outside the gene matches. CDR1 and CDR2 (germline): DFQATT, SNEGSKA (reference sequence). This CDR3 has 16 amino acids. This CDR3 is CSAHGQVLVRNTEAFF. CDR3 nucleotides: TGCAGTGCCCATGGACAGGTCCTCGTGAGGAACACTGAAGCTTTCTTT.

This clonotype was observed many times. The rearrangement joins TRBV12-3 or TRBV12-4 to TRBJ2-7, with D unclear. V dropped 3 bases and J dropped 5 bases, with 5 bases sitting between them. The CDR3 loop spans 11 amino acids. The DNA of the CDR3 is TGTGCCAGCAGTTTGATGGACGAGCAGTACTTC. Translated, it gives CASSLMDEQYF.

The chain is built from TRBV6-2 or TRBV6-3 and TRBJ2-2, with D maybe TRBD2 (5 bases). Trimming removed 2 bases at V and 0 bases at J, with 10 bases between. CDR3 length equals 16 residues. CDR1 is MNHEY, CDR2 SVGEGT, per germline. The CDR3 nucleotides read TGTGCCAGCAGTTACCTTGGACTTGCGAACACCGGGGAGCTGTTTTTT. Protein product: CASSYLGLANTGELFF.

This clonotype was seen ten or more times. In nucleotides, the CDR3 is TGTGCCAGCAGCCCTCCCGCGAACACCGGGGAGCTGTTTTTT. This codes for CASSPPANTGELFF. This chain links TRBV9 with TRBJ2-2; D is unresolved. V lost 4 bases to trimming and J lost 0 bases, with 7 bases between them. In germline, CDR1 is SGDLS, CDR2 YYNGEE. CDR3 size: 14 residues. Variable domain in full (rest from reference TRBV9 and TRBJ2-2): DSGVTQTPKHLITATGQRVTLRCSPRSGDLSVYWYQQSLDQGLQFLIQYYNGEERAKGNILERFSAQQFPDLHSELNLSSLELGDSALYFCASSPPANTGELFFGEGSRLTVL.

V and J are TRBV25-1 and TRBJ2-3; TRBD2 matches at 7 bases. Looked up from germline, CDR1 is MGHDK and CDR2 is SYGVNS. With 1 base clipped from V and 2 bases from J, the junction kept 6 bases outside the gene matches. CDR3 length: 16 residues. This CDR3 reads CASSEFTGGTTDTQYF. CDR3 nucleotides: TGTGCCAGCAGTGAATTTACGGGAGGTACCACAGATACGCAGTATTTT.

The genes are TRBV24-1 and TRBJ1-5; D remains unclear. This CDR3 has 13 residues. In germline, CDR1 is KGHDR, CDR2 SFDVKD. The V end was cut by 2 bases, the J end by 2 bases, with 3 bases between. The DNA of the CDR3 is TGTGCCACCAGTGATTATGGCAATCAGCCCCAGCATTTT. Translation gives CATSDYGNQPQHF.

This clonotype was counted only a few times. This chain connects TRBV29-1 to TRBJ2-5, with 10 bases fitting TRBD1. Germline V gene data show CDR1 as SQVTM and CDR2 as ANQGSEA. V was pared by 8 bases and J by 2 bases, with 8 bases of the junction left unmatched. This CDR3 contains 14 residues. Here the CDR3 reads CSRPPDRGQETQYF. The CDR3 DNA follows: TGCAGCCGACCCCCGGACAGGGGGCAAGAGACCCAGTACTTC.

This clonotype was counted a few times. The J gene is TRBJ2-1, the V gene TRBV7-9; no clear D. There are 11 residues in the CDR3. The V end was cut by 5 bases, the J end by 5 bases, with 4 bases between. Germline lookup yields CDR1 SEHNR and CDR2 FQNEAQ (reference sequence). The CDR3 coding sequence is TGTGCCAGCAGCGAAGACAATGAGCAGTTCTTC. Translating it yields CASSEDNEQFF.

This clonotype has at least ten counts. The rearrangement links TRBV29-1 to TRBJ2-1, with 7 bases aligning to TRBD1. The CDR3 runs 13 residues. Trimming cost V 4 bases and J 6 bases; bases outside gene matches: 6. The germline V gene has CDR1 SQVTM and CDR2 ANQGSEA. The CDR3 DNA follows: TGCAGCGTTGTCGGGACAGTCTCCAATGAGCAGTTCTTC. The encoded protein is CSVVGTVSNEQFF.

This clonotype was seen only a few times. At one end the junction does not follow the germline gene, possibly because of a read error. The rearrangement uses TRBV12-3 or TRBV12-4 and TRBJ2-3; D gene ambiguous. This CDR3 has 13 amino acids. Written as DNA, the CDR3 is TGTGCCAGCAGTTTAGGTTCCACAGATACGCGGTATTTT. This gives the protein CASSLGSTDTRYF.

The V gene is TRBV2, the J gene TRBJ2-3; TRBD2 aligns across 9 bases. Germline CDR1 reads SNHLY; CDR2 reads FYNNEI. J was trimmed by 6 bases and V by 6 bases; bases with no gene match: 7. The CDR3 covers 14 residues. The CDR3 sequence is CASRTSGLRDTQYF. The CDR3 nucleotides are TGTGCCAGCAGAACTAGCGGGCTGCGGGATACGCAGTATTTT. Looking up the rest from reference TRBV2 and TRBJ2-3 gives the full variable domain: EPEVTQTPSHQVTQMGQEVILRCVPISNHLYFYWYRQILGQKVEFLVSFYNNEISEKSEIFDDQFSVERPDGSNFTLKIRSTKLEDSAMYFCASRTSGLRDTQYFGPGTRLTVL.

This clonotype was seen a handful of times. V is TRBV4-2 and J is TRBJ2-1; D remains unclear. Germline V CDR1 and CDR2: LGHNA, YNFKEQ. The CDR3 covers 15 residues. V lost 1 base and J lost 6, with 13 bases in between. CDR3 bases: TGTGCCAGCAGCCAAGCGTTTGGGGAAAGCAATGAGCAGTTCTTC. Its translation: CASSQAFGESNEQFF.

This clonotype was observed many times. V is TRBV4-2 and J is TRBJ2-1, with TRBD2 as a possible D gene (6 bases). From germline, CDR1 is LGHNA and CDR2 YNFKEQ. The CDR3 consists of 17 residues. Trimming removed 1 base from V and 5 bases from J, with 18 bases in between. In DNA, the CDR3 is TGTGCCAGCAGCCAAGGATCGTCGGGGGAGGCCAACAATGAGCAGTTCTTC. Its translation is CASSQGSSGEANNEQFF.

This clonotype has more than one count but fewer than ten. The chain joins TRBV28 to TRBJ1-2, with 7 bases aligning to TRBD1. Germline V gene sequence: CDR1 MDHEN, CDR2 SYDVKM. This CDR3 region has 13 residues. Unmatched junction bases numbered 5, after V lost 6 bases and J lost 4 bases. The CDR3 DNA reads TGTGCCAGCAGCACCGGGACAGCCTATGGCTACACCTTC. Translation: CASSTGTAYGYTF.

In this sample, this clonotype turned up a few times. The chain uses TRBV14 and TRBJ2-1; TRBD2 agrees at 8 bases. J was trimmed by 9 bases and V by 3 bases; bases with no gene match: 4. Germline V CDR1 and CDR2: SGHDN, FVKESK. The CDR3 sequence is 13 residues long. For the CDR3, the DNA is TGTGCCAGCAGCCAGCGGGAGGCCGGTGAGCAGTTCTTC. It encodes CASSQREAGEQFF.

This clonotype has just a few counts. The genes are TRBV12-3 or TRBV12-4 and TRBJ2-1; 8 nucleotides align to TRBD2. V shed 6 bases and J 6 bases; nucleotides not matched to a gene: 10. CDR3 length: 15 amino acids. The CDR3 DNA reads TGTGCCAGCAGCGAAAAGGGACTAGAGGGCAATGAGCAGTTCTTC. Protein: CASSEKGLEGNEQFF.

This clonotype was counted at least ten times. This chain joins TRBV10-3 and TRBJ2-1, with 10 positions matching TRBD2. This CDR3 has 14 amino acids. In germline, CDR1 is ENHRY, CDR2 SYGVKD. With 6 bases clipped from V and 7 bases from J, the junction kept 6 bases outside the gene matches. CDR3: CAISLAGEENEQFF. The CDR3 DNA reads as TGTGCCATCAGCCTAGCGGGAGAGGAAAATGAGCAGTTCTTC.

The CDR3 region has the DNA TGCAGTGCTAGACAGTTGACAGCTTATGGCTACACCTTC. Amino acids: CSARQLTAYGYTF. The chain couples TRBV20-1 to TRBJ1-2; a weak D match, TRBD1 (5 bases). This CDR3 region has 13 residues. Trimming cost V 2 bases and J 5 bases, with 12 bases left between them. Germline assignment: CDR1 DFQATT and CDR2 SNEGSKA (reference sequence).

There are a few counts of this clonotype. CDR3 in amino acids: CSAQARQGLPYGYTF. The CDR3 DNA is TGCAGTGCCCAGGCCCGACAGGGGCTCCCCTATGGCTACACCTTC. J is TRBJ1-2 and V is TRBV20-1; TRBD1 matches at 8 bases. With 6 bases clipped from V and 4 bases from J, the junction kept 13 bases outside the gene matches. The CDR3 is 15 amino acids. Germline values: CDR1 DFQATT, CDR2 SNEGSKA (reference sequence).

This clonotype came up a few times. The chain is built from TRBV20-1 and TRBJ2-3; no firm D call. Germline CDR1 and CDR2: DFQATT and SNEGSKA (reference sequence). V lost 6 bases and J lost 4, with 11 bases in between. This CDR3 contains 12 residues. The CDR3 DNA reads as TGCAGTGCCCCTTTAATCGCAGATACGCAGTATTTT. Encoded protein: CSAPLIADTQYF.

The chain couples TRBV20-1 to TRBJ2-7; 7 bases map to TRBD1. Germline CDR1 is DFQATT and CDR2 is SNEGSKA (reference sequence). Trimming removed 5 bases from V and 2 bases from J; junction bases left unmatched: 3. The CDR3 is made up of 12 amino acids. This CDR3 is CSADTGAYEQYF. In DNA form, the CDR3 reads TGCAGTGCTGATACAGGGGCCTACGAGCAGTACTTC.

The CDR3 nucleotides are TGCAGTGCTAGGAGGGGCAGTTCTATGGGTTCACCCCTCCACTTT. Protein sequence: CSARRGSSMGSPLHF. The V call is TRBV20-1, the J call TRBJ1-6; maybe TRBD1 (5 bases). This CDR3 is built from 15 residues. CDR1 and CDR2 from the germline V gene are DFQATT and SNEGSKA (reference sequence). Trimming left V 3 bases short and J 9 bases short, with 18 bases between.

V is TRBV7-2 and J is TRBJ2-7; a weak D match, TRBD2 (5 bases). Trimming left V 0 bases short and J 2 bases short, with 11 bases between. Germline V gene lookup returns CDR1 SGHTA and CDR2 FQGNSA. The CDR3 is 15 residues long. CDR3 protein: CASSLAPSTPYEQYF. Here the CDR3 DNA reads TGTGCCAGCAGCTTAGCTCCTAGCACACCCTACGAGCAGTACTTC.

At least ten counts were recorded for this clonotype. This chain connects TRBV5-5 to TRBJ1-1, with TRBD1 as a possible D gene (6 bases). This CDR3 has 15 amino acids. V dropped 4 bases and J dropped 3 bases, with 16 bases sitting between them. Germline V gene lookup returns CDR1 SGHKS and CDR2 YYEKEE (reference sequence). The CDR3 reads CASSPSRGRYTEAFF. The CDR3 DNA sequence: TGTGCCAGCAGCCCGAGCAGGGGCAGGTACACTGAAGCTTTCTTT.

This clonotype turned up a few times. This chain connects TRBV6-1 to TRBJ2-1; 7 bases fit TRBD1. J lost 3 bases, V lost 6 bases, and 5 bases had no gene match. CDR3 size: 14 residues. From germline, CDR1 is MNHNS and CDR2 SASEGT. For the CDR3, the DNA is TGTGCCAGCAGCCGACAGGGCCTCTACAATGAGCAGTTCTTC. It translates to CASSRQGLYNEQFF.